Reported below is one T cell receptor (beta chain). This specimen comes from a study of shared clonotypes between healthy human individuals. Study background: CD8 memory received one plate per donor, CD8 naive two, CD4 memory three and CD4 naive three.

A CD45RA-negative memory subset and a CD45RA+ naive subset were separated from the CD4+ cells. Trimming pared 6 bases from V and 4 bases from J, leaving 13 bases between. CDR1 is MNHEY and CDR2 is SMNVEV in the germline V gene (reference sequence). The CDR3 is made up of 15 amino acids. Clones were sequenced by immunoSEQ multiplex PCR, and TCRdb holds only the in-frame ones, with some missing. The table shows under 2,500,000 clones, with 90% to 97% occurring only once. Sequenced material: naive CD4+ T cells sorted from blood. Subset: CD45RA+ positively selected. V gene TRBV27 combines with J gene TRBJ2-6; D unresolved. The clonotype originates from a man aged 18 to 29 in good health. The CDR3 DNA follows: TGTGCCAGCAGGTCGCTTGGCACCGGGGCCAACGTCCTGACTTTC. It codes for CASRSLGTGANVLTF.